These 6 T cell receptor beta chains were sequenced from one sample in a study of CD8+CD57+ T cells in acquired aplastic anemia (dated by TCRdb to about 2018). Expansion of CD8+CD57+ cells had been shown by flow cytometry in the patients chosen for sequencing. The sample was run on an Illumina HiSeq 2000. Genomic DNA served as template for TCR beta VDJ combination and CDR3 sequence profiling. The public sequencing data were trimmed at Q25 with fastp and processed into clonotypes with MiXCR by TCRdb, which kept only in-frame beta chains. Every CDR3 protein is listed once, alongside the most common genes and DNA of its rows. This sample holds under 350,000 distinct CDR3 sequences; roughly 59% were observed only once. The ten most abundant clones make up under 1.5% of the sample. Sequences were obtained from sorted CD4+, CD8+, or CD8+CD57+ T cells (not recorded which) from PBMCs. The receptor set was obtained from a human donor with aplastic anemia.

The rearrangement joins TRBV20-1 to TRBJ1-1, with TRBD1 identical over 8 bases. Germline V gives CDR1 DFQATT, CDR2 SNEGSKA (reference sequence). The CDR3 spans 13 residues. With 3 bases clipped from V and 11 bases from J, the junction kept 11 bases outside the gene matches. The CDR3 reads CSASHDRGRDAFF. The CDR3 bases are TGCAGTGCTAGCCACGACAGGGGACGAGACGCTTTCTTT.

This clonotype was recorded a few times. This rearrangement joins TRBV15 to TRBJ1-1, with D tentatively TRBD1 (5 bases). Germline CDR1 and CDR2: LNHNV and YYDKDF (reference sequence). This CDR3 has 17 residues. Trimming took 3 bases from V and 3 from J, leaving 20 bases between them. The chain's CDR3 is CATSRGAGKGKDTEAFF. The CDR3 region has the DNA TGTGCCACCAGCAGGGGCGCAGGGAAGGGAAAGGACACTGAAGCTTTCTTT.

Many counts were recorded for this clonotype. This sequence joins TRBV4-2 and TRBJ2-7; no definite D call. Germline-derived CDR1 and CDR2 are LGHNA and YNFKEQ. V gave up 0 bases and J gave up 3 bases, with 15 bases separating them. This CDR3 contains 16 residues. This chain's CDR3 is CASSQEGWSGYYEQYF. In DNA form, the CDR3 reads TGTGCCAGCAGCCAAGAAGGGTGGTCTGGCTACTACGAGCAGTACTTC.

In the case of this clonotype: Because it lacks the conserved phenylalanine or tryptophan at the end, this CDR3 is likely a read error. The limits of the CDR3 on the DNA are not certain, so only TCRdb's listed CDR3 is given. The chain uses TRBV2 and TRBJ1-1; TRBD1 is the table's D call and was not checked against the DNA. Germline CDR1 reads SNHLY; CDR2 reads FYNNEI. Both ends counted, the CDR3 spans 11 residues. CDR3 amino acids: CASSGTGKANY.

This clonotype was detected once. A much bigger clone sits one base away, suggesting this may be a read error. The CDR3 ends on some other residue instead of the conserved phenylalanine or tryptophan, so this is likely a read error. The V gene is TRBV3-1, the J gene TRBJ1-1; D uncertain. The CDR3 totals 14 residues. V dropped 3 bases and J dropped 1 base, with 9 bases sitting between them. Germline CDR1 and CDR2: LGHDT and YNNKEL (reference sequence). CDR3 residues: CASSQALRNTEAFL. The CDR3 nucleotides are TGTGCCAGCAGCCAGGCACTACGGAACACTGAAGCTTTCCTT.

The rearrangement joins TRBV20-1 to TRBJ2-6, with no clear D. V lost 2 bases and J 6 bases, leaving 11 bases between the germline ends. This CDR3 spans 14 amino acids. CDR1 is DFQATT, CDR2 SNEGSKA, per germline (reference sequence). The CDR3 protein is CSARLPNEANVLTF. The CDR3 region has the DNA TGCAGTGCTAGATTACCAAACGAGGCCAACGTCCTGACTTTC.